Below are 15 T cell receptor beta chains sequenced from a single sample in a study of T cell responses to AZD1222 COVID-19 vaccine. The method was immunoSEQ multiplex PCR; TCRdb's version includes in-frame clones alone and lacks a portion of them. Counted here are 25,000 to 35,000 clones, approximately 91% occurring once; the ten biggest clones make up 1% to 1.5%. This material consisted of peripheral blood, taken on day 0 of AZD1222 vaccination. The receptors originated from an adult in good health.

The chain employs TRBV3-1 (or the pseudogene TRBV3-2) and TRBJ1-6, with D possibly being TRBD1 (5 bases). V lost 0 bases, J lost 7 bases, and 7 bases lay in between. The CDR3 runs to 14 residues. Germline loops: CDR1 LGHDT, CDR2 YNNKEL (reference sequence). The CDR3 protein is CASSQEPGNSPLHF. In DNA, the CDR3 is TGTGCCAGCAGCCAAGAACCAGGGAATTCACCCCTCCACTTT.

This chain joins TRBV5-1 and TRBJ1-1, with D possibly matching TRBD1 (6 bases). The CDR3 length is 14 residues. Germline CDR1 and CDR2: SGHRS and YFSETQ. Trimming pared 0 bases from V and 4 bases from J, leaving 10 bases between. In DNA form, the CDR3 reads TGCGCCAGCAGCTTGGAACAGGGCGGCACTGAAGCTTTCTTT. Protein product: CASSLEQGGTEAFF.

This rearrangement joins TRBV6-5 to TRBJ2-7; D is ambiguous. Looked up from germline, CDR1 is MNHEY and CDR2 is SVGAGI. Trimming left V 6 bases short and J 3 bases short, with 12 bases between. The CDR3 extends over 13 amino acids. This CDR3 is CASSYPLIYEQYF. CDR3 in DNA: TGTGCCAGCAGCTACCCCCTCATCTACGAGCAGTACTTC.

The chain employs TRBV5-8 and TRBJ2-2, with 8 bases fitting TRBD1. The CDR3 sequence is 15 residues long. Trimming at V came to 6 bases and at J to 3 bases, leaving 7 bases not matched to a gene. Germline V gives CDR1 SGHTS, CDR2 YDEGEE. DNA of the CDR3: TGTGCCAGCAAACGACAGGGGATTTACACCGGGGAGCTGTTTTTT. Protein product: CASKRQGIYTGELFF.

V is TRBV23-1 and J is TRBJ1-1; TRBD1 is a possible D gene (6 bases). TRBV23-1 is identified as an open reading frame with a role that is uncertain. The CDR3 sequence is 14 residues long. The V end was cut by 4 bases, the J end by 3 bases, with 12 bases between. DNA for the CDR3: TGCGCCAGCAGTCCAGGGGAGGTCGACACTGAAGCTTTCTTT. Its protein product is CASSPGEVDTEAFF.

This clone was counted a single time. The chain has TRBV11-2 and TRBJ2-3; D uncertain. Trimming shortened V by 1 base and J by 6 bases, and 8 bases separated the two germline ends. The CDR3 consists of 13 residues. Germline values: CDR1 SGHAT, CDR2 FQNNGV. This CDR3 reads CASSLVMGDTQYF. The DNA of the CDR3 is TGTGCCAGCAGCTTAGTCATGGGGGATACGCAGTATTTT.

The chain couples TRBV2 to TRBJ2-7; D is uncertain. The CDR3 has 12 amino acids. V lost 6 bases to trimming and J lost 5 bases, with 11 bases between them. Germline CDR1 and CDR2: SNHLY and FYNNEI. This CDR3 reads CASRTLSHEQYF. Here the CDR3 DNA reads TGTGCCAGCAGAACCCTGTCCCACGAGCAGTACTTC. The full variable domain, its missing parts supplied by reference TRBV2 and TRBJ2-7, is EPEVTQTPSHQVTQMGQEVILRCVPISNHLYFYWYRQILGQKVEFLVSFYNNEISEKSEIFDDQFSVERPDGSNFTLKIRSTKLEDSAMYFCASRTLSHEQYFGPGTRLTVT.

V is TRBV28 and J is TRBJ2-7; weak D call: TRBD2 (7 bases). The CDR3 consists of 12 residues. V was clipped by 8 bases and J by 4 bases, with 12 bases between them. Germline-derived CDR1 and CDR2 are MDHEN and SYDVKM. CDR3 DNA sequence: TGTGCCAGCCAAAGGGGGGGATACGAGCAGTACTTC. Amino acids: CASQRGGYEQYF.

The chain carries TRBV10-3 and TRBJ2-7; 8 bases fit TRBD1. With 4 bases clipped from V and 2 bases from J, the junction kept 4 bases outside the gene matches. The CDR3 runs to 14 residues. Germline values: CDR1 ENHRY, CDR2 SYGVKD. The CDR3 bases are TGTGCCATCAGTGGTGGACAGGGTACCTACGAGCAGTACTTC. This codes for CAISGGQGTYEQYF.

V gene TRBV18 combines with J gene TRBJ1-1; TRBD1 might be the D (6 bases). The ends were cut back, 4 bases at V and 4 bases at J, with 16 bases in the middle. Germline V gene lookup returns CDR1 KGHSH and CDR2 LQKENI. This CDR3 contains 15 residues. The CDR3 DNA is TGTGCCAGCTCACAAAGCACAGGGTGGGCCACTGAAGCTTTCTTT. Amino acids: CASSQSTGWATEAFF.

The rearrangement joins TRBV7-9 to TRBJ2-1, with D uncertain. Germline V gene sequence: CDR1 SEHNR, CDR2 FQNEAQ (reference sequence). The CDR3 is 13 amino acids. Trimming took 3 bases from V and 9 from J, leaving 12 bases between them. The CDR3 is CASSFLASGEQFF. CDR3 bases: TGTGCCAGCAGCTTCCTTGCTTCGGGTGAGCAGTTCTTC.

For the CDR3, the DNA is TGTGCCATCAGTTCGCCCGTGGGGGCTGGGGCCAACGTCCTGACTTTC. Translation gives CAISSPVGAGANVLTF. The V gene is TRBV10-3, the J gene TRBJ2-6; the D gene could be TRBD1 or TRBD2 (5 bases each). The CDR3 runs 16 residues. Germline CDR1 is ENHRY and CDR2 is SYGVKD. V dropped 5 bases and J dropped 2 bases, with 13 bases sitting between them.

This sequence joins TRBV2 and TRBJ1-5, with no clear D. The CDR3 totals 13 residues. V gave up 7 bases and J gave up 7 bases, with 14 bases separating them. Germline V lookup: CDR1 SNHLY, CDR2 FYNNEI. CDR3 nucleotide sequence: TGTGCCAGCACCAAGGGTCCGGGGCAGCCCCAGCATTTT. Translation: CASTKGPGQPQHF. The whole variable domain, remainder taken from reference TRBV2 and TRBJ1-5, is EPEVTQTPSHQVTQMGQEVILRCVPISNHLYFYWYRQILGQKVEFLVSFYNNEISEKSEIFDDQFSVERPDGSNFTLKIRSTKLEDSAMYFCASTKGPGQPQHFGDGTRLSIL.

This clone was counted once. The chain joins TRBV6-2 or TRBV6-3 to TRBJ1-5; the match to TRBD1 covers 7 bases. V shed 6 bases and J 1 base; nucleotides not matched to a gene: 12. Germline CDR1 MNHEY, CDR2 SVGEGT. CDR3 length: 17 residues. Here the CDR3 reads CASSHQTGRVSNQPQHF. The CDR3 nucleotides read TGTGCCAGCAGCCACCAGACAGGGCGGGTGAGCAATCAGCCCCAGCATTTT.

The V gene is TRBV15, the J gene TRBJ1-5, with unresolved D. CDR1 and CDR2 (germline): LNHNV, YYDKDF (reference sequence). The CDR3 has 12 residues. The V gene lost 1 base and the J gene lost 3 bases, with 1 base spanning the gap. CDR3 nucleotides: TGTGCCACCAGCAGAGTCAATCAGCCCCAGCATTTT. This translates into CATSRVNQPQHF.